Listed below are T cell receptor beta chains from one sample, sequenced in a study of blood T cell repertoires in COVID-19. This table comes from immunoSEQ multiplex PCR, and its TCRdb copy is limited to in-frame clones, with some not included. The sample carries 130,000 or so clones, 88% recorded once. The sample comprised peripheral blood. These TCRs come from a man in his forties or fifties with acute or convalescent COVID-19. Each CDR3 is given with its conserved first and last residue.

V gene,J gene,CDR3 protein
TRBV28,TRBJ1-5,CASSPGRGPNQPQHF
TRBV4-1,TRBJ2-1,CASSQDPGGLYEQFF
TRBV4-2,TRBJ1-4,CASSQNQGLNEKLFF
TRBV10-2,TRBJ1-3,CASSQTQGTPGNTIYF
TRBV6-5,TRBJ1-1,CASSHRGESTEAFF
TRBV10-3,TRBJ2-7,CAISQTGLSAYF
TRBV6-5,TRBJ2-7,CASKGAYEQYF
TRBV30,TRBJ1-4,CAWGQGRSEKLFF
TRBV18,TRBJ2-5,CASSLSLRETQYF
TRBV5-1,TRBJ1-1,CASSVPQGERTEAFF
TRBV10-3,TRBJ2-2,CAIGAGVAGELFF
TRBV9,TRBJ2-7,CASSKQLNTYEQYF
TRBV5-1,TRBJ2-2,CASSPVPARNTGELFF
TRBV5-1,TRBJ1-5,CASSVTRGQPQHF
TRBV28,TRBJ2-5,CASSLLLETQYF
TRBV3-1/TRBV3-2,TRBJ2-1,CASSLLIGTSGRVRNEQFF
TRBV18,TRBJ2-6,CASRQLGANVLTF
TRBV7-9,TRBJ1-1,CASSRGGNTEAFF
TRBV6-5,TRBJ1-6,CASMQGQGVSPLHF
TRBV3-1/TRBV3-2,TRBJ2-7,CASSQFLYEQYF
TRBV19,TRBJ2-5,CATRTNAETQYF
TRBV7-9,TRBJ1-4,CASSHDFGEKLFF
TRBV19,TRBJ1-1,CASMGAGGLNTEAFF
TRBV19,TRBJ1-1,CASKQAGVNTEAFF
TRBV6-5,TRBJ1-1,CASRRGRDTEAFF
TRBV5-4,TRBJ2-7,CASSLRPGQGVYEQYF
TRBV25-1,TRBJ1-2,CASRKGQGSYGYTF
TRBV5-4,TRBJ2-3,CASSSLAGGTFRTDTQYF
TRBV11-3,TRBJ2-4,CASSLLSPNIQYF
TRBV5-5,TRBJ2-5,CASRAGMIETQYF
TRBV11-2,TRBJ2-1,CASSPLAGAYNEQFF
TRBV6-5,TRBJ2-7,CASRKTGTGTEEQYF
TRBV19,TRBJ2-7,CASSAPGQGTYEQYF
TRBV18,TRBJ2-1,CASSPGQGLAYNEQFF
TRBV6-6,TRBJ2-5,CASKGAGETQYF
TRBV2,TRBJ1-1,CASTLNTEAFF
TRBV4-3,TRBJ1-3,CASSQHTGLSSGNTIYF
TRBV19,TRBJ1-2,CASSPSPWDSGSHGYTF
TRBV19,TRBJ2-5,CASSMRLRQETQYF
TRBV6-6,TRBJ2-3,CASSSPGRPTKDTQYF
TRBV9,TRBJ1-1,CASSVADRGRGEAFF
TRBV4-3,TRBJ2-3,CASSQLMGRTDTQYF
TRBV5-4,TRBJ2-3,CASSPPDRGLKVTQYF
TRBV18,TRBJ2-5,CASSPGTVETQYF
TRBV27,TRBJ2-5,CASSIRQAYQETQYF
TRBV18,TRBJ2-3,CASSPRDRYTDTQYF
TRBV30,TRBJ1-6,CAWRGQGGNSPLHF
TRBV4-1,TRBJ1-1,CASSPVGTGNTEAFF
TRBV18,TRBJ1-1,CASSPTGKWELNTEAFF
TRBV24-1,TRBJ2-7,CAKTGSSGSSYEQYF
TRBV18,TRBJ1-4,CASSPMTGTNEKLFF
TRBV11-3,TRBJ2-1,CASSLREGQSNEQFF
TRBV5-1,TRBJ2-1,CASSLLSSGSVNEQFF
TRBV6-2/TRBV6-3,TRBJ1-4,CASSTISGTGDEKLFF
TRBV6-2/TRBV6-3,TRBJ1-5,CASSYGQATQPQHF
TRBV5-6,TRBJ1-2,CASSSPGRDGYTF
TRBV29-1,TRBJ1-2,CSVVGGDNYGYTF
TRBV6-6,TRBJ2-7,CATHSRGGVDEQYF